Listed below are T cell receptor beta chains from one sample, sequenced in a study of cytomegalovirus exposure and HLA in healthy donors. Data came from immunoSEQ multiplex PCR; TCRdb stores just in-frame clones and leaves some out. The profile shows 150,000 to 200,000 clones, about 80% of them singletons. Material: PBMCs. These receptors all come from a woman aged 35 to 49 in good health and CMV-seronegative. The CDR3 runs from the conserved cysteine through the conserved F or W. D genes are given only for firm matches. Rows may omit the clone size; those that give it use once, few, many or a size class.

abundance: -
j_gene: TRBJ2-3
v_gene: TRBV5-4
d_gene: TRBD2
CDR3aa: CASSLAALSGRAGDTQYF
CDR3nt: TGTGCCAGCAGCTTGGCGGCTCTTAGCGGGAGGGCGGGAGATACGCAGTATTTT

abundance: -
j_gene: TRBJ2-7
v_gene: TRBV28
d_gene: -
CDR3aa: CASSFSWGTPSSYEQYF
CDR3nt: TGTGCCAGCAGTTTTAGTTGGGGGACTCCGAGCTCCTACGAGCAGTACTTC

abundance: -
j_gene: TRBJ1-1
v_gene: TRBV29-1
d_gene: -
CDR3aa: CSVEEFGGETAFF
CDR3nt: TGCAGCGTTGAAGAGTTCGGGGGGGAAACGGCTTTCTTT

abundance: -
j_gene: TRBJ2-3
v_gene: TRBV7-3
d_gene: -
CDR3aa: CASSPTGGRTDTQYF
CDR3nt: TGTGCCAGCAGCCCGACGGGGGGCAGAACAGATACGCAGTATTTT

abundance: -
j_gene: TRBJ2-2
v_gene: TRBV5-1
d_gene: -
CDR3aa: CASSLSLGNTGELFF
CDR3nt: TGCGCCAGCAGCTTGAGCCTAGGGAACACCGGGGAGCTGTTTTTT

abundance: -
j_gene: TRBJ1-1
v_gene: TRBV5-1
d_gene: -
CDR3aa: CASSVQVDTEAFF
CDR3nt: TGCGCCAGCAGCGTACAGGTCGACACTGAAGCTTTCTTT

abundance: few
j_gene: TRBJ2-1
v_gene: TRBV5-1
d_gene: -
CDR3aa: CASSLAGDNEQFF
CDR3nt: TGCGCCAGCAGCTTAGCCGGGGACAATGAGCAGTTCTTC

abundance: -
j_gene: TRBJ2-7
v_gene: TRBV6-1
d_gene: -
CDR3aa: CASHRKGPSYEQYF
CDR3nt: TGTGCCAGCCACAGGAAGGGGCCCTCTTACGAGCAGTACTTC

abundance: -
j_gene: TRBJ1-1
v_gene: TRBV6-6
d_gene: TRBD1
CDR3aa: CASSSDRGEAFF
CDR3nt: TGTGCCAGCAGTTCCGACAGGGGAGAAGCTTTCTTT

abundance: -
j_gene: TRBJ2-2
v_gene: TRBV6-1
d_gene: -
CDR3aa: CASSEGPTPLETGELFF
CDR3nt: TGTGCCAGCAGTGAAGGTCCGACTCCGTTAGAGACCGGGGAGCTGTTTTTT

abundance: -
j_gene: TRBJ1-4
v_gene: TRBV5-1
d_gene: -
CDR3aa: CASSLNQGDEKLFF
CDR3nt: TGCGCCAGCAGCTTGAATCAAGGGGATGAAAAACTGTTTTTT

abundance: -
j_gene: TRBJ1-4
v_gene: TRBV4-2
d_gene: -
CDR3aa: CASSRAGDNEKLFF
CDR3nt: TGTGCCAGCAGTAGGGCAGGGGATAATGAAAAACTGTTTTTT

abundance: -
j_gene: TRBJ1-1
v_gene: TRBV5-1
d_gene: TRBD1
CDR3aa: CASSLEGDRGPAFF
CDR3nt: TGCGCCAGCAGCTTGGAGGGGGACAGGGGGCCGGCTTTCTTT

abundance: -
j_gene: TRBJ2-2
v_gene: TRBV7-9
d_gene: -
CDR3aa: CASSPPGNTGELFF
CDR3nt: TGTGCCAGCAGCCCGCCGGGGAACACCGGGGAGCTGTTTTTT

abundance: -
j_gene: TRBJ2-2
v_gene: TRBV18
d_gene: -
CDR3aa: CASSRLQGYTGELFF
CDR3nt: TGTGCCAGCTCACGGCTTCAGGGCTACACCGGGGAGCTGTTTTTT

abundance: -
j_gene: TRBJ2-3
v_gene: TRBV11-1
d_gene: -
CDR3aa: CASSFSASTDTQYF
CDR3nt: TGTGCCAGCAGCTTCAGCGCCTCCACAGATACGCAGTATTTT

abundance: once
j_gene: TRBJ2-7
v_gene: TRBV6-1
d_gene: -
CDR3aa: CASSGKAGDEQYF
CDR3nt: TGTGCCAGCAGTGGAAAAGCGGGCGATGAGCAGTACTTC

abundance: -
j_gene: TRBJ2-3
v_gene: TRBV6-5
d_gene: TRBD1
CDR3aa: CASRATGGADTQYF
CDR3nt: TGTGCCAGCAGAGCGACAGGGGGGGCAGATACGCAGTATTTT

abundance: -
j_gene: TRBJ2-1
v_gene: TRBV4-1
d_gene: TRBD2
CDR3aa: CASSQEGLAGPVEQFF
CDR3nt: TGCGCCAGCAGCCAAGAGGGACTAGCGGGACCAGTTGAGCAGTTCTTC

abundance: few
j_gene: TRBJ1-5
v_gene: TRBV5-6
d_gene: -
CDR3aa: CASSRFDQPQHF
CDR3nt: TGTGCCAGCAGCCGGTTTGATCAGCCCCAGCATTTT

abundance: -
j_gene: TRBJ1-2
v_gene: TRBV7-9
d_gene: TRBD1
CDR3aa: CASSSGQLAYGYTF
CDR3nt: TGTGCCAGCAGCTCGGGACAGCTCGCCTATGGCTACACCTTC

abundance: few
j_gene: TRBJ2-7
v_gene: TRBV2
d_gene: TRBD1
CDR3aa: CASLRQGLSYEQYF
CDR3nt: TGTGCCAGCCTCCGACAGGGATTATCCTACGAGCAGTACTTC

abundance: -
j_gene: TRBJ2-2
v_gene: TRBV5-1
d_gene: TRBD1
CDR3aa: CASSDGDRAAGELFF
CDR3nt: TGCGCCAGCAGCGACGGGGACAGGGCGGCCGGGGAGCTGTTTTTT

abundance: -
j_gene: TRBJ2-7
v_gene: TRBV2
d_gene: TRBD2
CDR3aa: CASSHTSGRGEQYF
CDR3nt: TGTGCCAGCAGTCACACTAGCGGGAGGGGCGAGCAGTACTTC

abundance: -
j_gene: TRBJ1-4
v_gene: TRBV11-3
d_gene: -
CDR3aa: CASSCGSF
CDR3nt: TGTGCCAGCAGCTGCGGGTCTTTT

abundance: -
j_gene: TRBJ1-3
v_gene: TRBV7-2
d_gene: -
CDR3aa: CASSLGLVDSGNTIYF
CDR3nt: TGTGCCAGCAGCTTAGGACTAGTCGATTCTGGAAACACCATATATTTT

abundance: once
j_gene: TRBJ2-7
v_gene: TRBV7-3
d_gene: -
CDR3aa: CASSLQASGEQYF
CDR3nt: TGTGCCAGCAGCTTACAAGCGTCGGGCGAGCAGTACTTC

abundance: -
j_gene: TRBJ2-3
v_gene: TRBV30
d_gene: TRBD2
CDR3aa: CAWSSAGGTQYF
CDR3nt: TGTGCCTGGAGTTCAGCGGGAGGTACGCAGTATTTT

abundance: -
j_gene: TRBJ2-7
v_gene: TRBV7-9
d_gene: -
CDR3aa: CASSLTAGAYEQYF
CDR3nt: TGTGCCAGCAGCTTAACGGCAGGGGCCTACGAGCAGTACTTC

abundance: -
j_gene: TRBJ1-2
v_gene: TRBV11-3
d_gene: -
CDR3aa: CASSFGQKDGYTF
CDR3nt: TGTGCCAGCAGCTTCGGACAGAAGGATGGCTACACCTTC

abundance: -
j_gene: TRBJ2-1
v_gene: TRBV9
d_gene: TRBD1
CDR3aa: CASSVGGQGFNEQFF
CDR3nt: TGTGCCAGCAGCGTAGGGGGACAGGGGTTCAATGAGCAGTTCTTC

abundance: -
j_gene: TRBJ1-1
v_gene: TRBV27
d_gene: -
CDR3aa: CASSLSTGYNLKAFF
CDR3nt: TGTGCCAGCAGTTTATCGACAGGATACAACTTAAAAGCTTTCTTT

abundance: -
j_gene: TRBJ1-2
v_gene: TRBV5-1
d_gene: TRBD1
CDR3aa: CASSPQGGDRGYTF
CDR3nt: TGCGCCAGCAGCCCACAGGGGGGAGATAGGGGCTACACCTTC

abundance: -
j_gene: TRBJ1-2
v_gene: TRBV7-9
d_gene: TRBD1
CDR3aa: CASSIGQGGLYGYTF
CDR3nt: TGTGCCAGCAGCATAGGACAGGGGGGCCTCTATGGCTACACCTTC

abundance: -
j_gene: TRBJ2-2
v_gene: TRBV30
d_gene: TRBD2
CDR3aa: CAWSTPASGRRGGELFF
CDR3nt: TGTGCCTGGAGTACCCCGGCTAGCGGGAGAAGGGGCGGGGAGCTGTTTTTT

abundance: -
j_gene: TRBJ2-1
v_gene: TRBV29-1
d_gene: -
CDR3aa: CSVEEESRSFGLNEQFF
CDR3nt: TGCAGCGTTGAAGAGGAATCAAGGAGTTTTGGACTGAATGAGCAGTTCTTC

abundance: -
j_gene: TRBJ2-1
v_gene: TRBV29-1
d_gene: TRBD2
CDR3aa: CSVTRASGWGNEQFF
CDR3nt: TGCAGCGTTACGAGAGCTAGCGGTTGGGGGAATGAGCAGTTCTTC

abundance: -
j_gene: TRBJ2-2
v_gene: TRBV6-1
d_gene: TRBD2
CDR3aa: CASSDQAGGWTGELFF
CDR3nt: TGTGCCAGCAGTGACCAAGCGGGAGGGTGGACCGGGGAGCTGTTTTTT

abundance: -
j_gene: TRBJ2-5
v_gene: TRBV7-9
d_gene: -
CDR3aa: CASSSEAQYF
CDR3nt: TGTGCCAGCAGCTCAGAGGCCCAGTACTTC

abundance: -
j_gene: TRBJ2-5
v_gene: TRBV2
d_gene: TRBD1
CDR3aa: CASSKYRDRGETQYF
CDR3nt: TGTGCCAGCAGTAAATACCGGGACAGAGGCGAGACCCAGTACTTC

abundance: few
j_gene: TRBJ1-1
v_gene: TRBV7-2
d_gene: TRBD1
CDR3aa: CASSSPFPRDSGFGAFF
CDR3nt: TGTGCCAGCAGCTCACCTTTTCCCCGGGACAGTGGATTTGGGGCTTTCTTT

abundance: -
j_gene: TRBJ2-5
v_gene: TRBV14
d_gene: TRBD1
CDR3aa: CASSHLGQGAQETQYF
CDR3nt: TGTGCCAGCAGCCATCTCGGACAGGGGGCTCAAGAGACCCAGTACTTC

abundance: -
j_gene: TRBJ2-5
v_gene: TRBV10-3
d_gene: -
CDR3aa: CAISGDRQETQYF
CDR3nt: TGTGCCATCAGTGGAGACAGGCAAGAGACCCAGTACTTC

abundance: -
j_gene: TRBJ2-1
v_gene: TRBV28
d_gene: -
CDR3aa: CASSLEERGYNEQFF
CDR3nt: TGTGCCAGCAGTTTGGAAGAGAGGGGGTACAATGAGCAGTTCTTC

abundance: -
j_gene: TRBJ1-3
v_gene: TRBV28
d_gene: TRBD1
CDR3aa: CASSSRDRAGNTIYF
CDR3nt: TGTGCCAGCAGTTCCCGGGACAGGGCCGGAAACACCATATATTTT

abundance: -
j_gene: TRBJ2-7
v_gene: TRBV2
d_gene: TRBD1
CDR3aa: CASSDDRGVYEQYF
CDR3nt: TGTGCCAGCAGTGATGACAGGGGGGTCTACGAGCAGTACTTC

abundance: -
j_gene: TRBJ1-2
v_gene: TRBV5-4
d_gene: -
CDR3aa: CASSFGGSNYGYTF
CDR3nt: TGTGCCAGCAGCTTCGGCGGATCTAACTATGGCTACACCTTC

abundance: -
j_gene: TRBJ2-1
v_gene: TRBV7-9
d_gene: TRBD2
CDR3aa: CASSYSGSYPSGQFF
CDR3nt: TGTGCCAGCAGCTATAGCGGGAGCTACCCTTCAGGGCAGTTCTTC

abundance: -
j_gene: TRBJ2-5
v_gene: TRBV7-6
d_gene: TRBD2
CDR3aa: CASSLVTSGSPLQETQYF
CDR3nt: TGTGCCAGCAGCTTAGTTACTAGCGGGAGCCCCCTCCAAGAGACCCAGTACTTC

abundance: few
j_gene: TRBJ1-3
v_gene: TRBV28
d_gene: -
CDR3aa: CASTLSGGAGNTIYF
CDR3nt: TGTGCCAGCACCCTATCCGGAGGGGCAGGAAACACCATATATTTT

abundance: -
j_gene: TRBJ1-5
v_gene: TRBV6-1
d_gene: -
CDR3aa: CASSDRANNQPQHF
CDR3nt: TGTGCCAGCAGTGACAGGGCTAACAATCAGCCCCAGCATTTT

abundance: -
j_gene: TRBJ2-1
v_gene: TRBV28
d_gene: TRBD2
CDR3aa: CASSSGTLGEQFF
CDR3nt: TGTGCCAGCAGCAGCGGGACCCTGGGGGAGCAGTTCTTC

abundance: few
j_gene: TRBJ2-2
v_gene: TRBV2
d_gene: -
CDR3aa: CASSVLRNTGELFF
CDR3nt: TGTGCCAGCAGTGTCCTACGGAACACCGGGGAGCTGTTTTTT

abundance: -
j_gene: TRBJ2-7
v_gene: TRBV4-1
d_gene: TRBD1
CDR3aa: CASSQDNPIGTALFYEQYF
CDR3nt: TGCGCCAGCAGCCAAGATAATCCTATAGGGACAGCTCTTTTCTACGAGCAGTACTTC

abundance: once
j_gene: TRBJ2-5
v_gene: TRBV7-3
d_gene: TRBD2
CDR3aa: CASSLSRGGQETQYF
CDR3nt: TGTGCCAGCAGCTTAAGCCGGGGGGGCCAAGAGACCCAGTACTTC

abundance: few
j_gene: TRBJ2-7
v_gene: TRBV4-1
d_gene: -
CDR3aa: CASSQEARVGNEQYF
CDR3nt: TGCGCCAGCAGCCAAGAGGCGCGGGTTGGCAACGAGCAGTACTTC

abundance: -
j_gene: TRBJ1-1
v_gene: TRBV5-1
d_gene: -
CDR3aa: CASSLRVYNTEAFF
CDR3nt: TGCGCCAGCAGCTTAAGAGTCTACAACACTGAAGCTTTCTTT

abundance: -
j_gene: TRBJ1-5
v_gene: TRBV9
d_gene: TRBD1
CDR3aa: CASSPGTGASNQPQHF
CDR3nt: TGTGCCAGCAGCCCGGGGACAGGGGCTAGCAATCAGCCCCAGCATTTT

abundance: -
j_gene: TRBJ2-1
v_gene: TRBV20-1
d_gene: TRBD2
CDR3aa: CSARTSGEQFF
CDR3nt: TGCAGTGCTAGGACTAGCGGAGAGCAGTTCTTC

abundance: -
j_gene: TRBJ2-2
v_gene: TRBV5-1
d_gene: -
CDR3aa: CASSSSSLLAGELFF
CDR3nt: TGCGCCAGCAGCTCTTCATCTCTATTGGCCGGGGAGCTGTTTTTT